This T cell receptor beta chain was sequenced for a study of vaccination effects on CD4 cells after COVID-19. The wider study: After the second dose, samples were taken at median day 72.

As concerns this clone: Antigen specificity is unknown.

Sequenced by immunoSEQ multiplex PCR; TCRdb stores in-frame clones only, minus some. The sample shows some 17,000 clones, around 80% of them seen only once. Under the ViraFEST assay, PBMC were stimulated with viral peptide pools so that antigen-specific CD4+ T cells expanded. Sequencing was performed afterwards. With approximately 10 days of culture completed, CD4+ T cells were isolated. Convalescent patients had PCR-confirmed SARS-CoV-2 infection between March and December 2020. Every participant took two doses of the BNT162b2 or mRNA-1273 vaccine. Trimming cost V 6 bases and J 0 bases, with 8 bases left between them. This CDR3 is built from 13 residues. Study findings and constraints: Late post-vaccination, clones induced by infection and those induced by vaccine underwent marked clonal contraction.

The sample was CD4+ T cells from PBMCs cultured with SARS-CoV-2 spike peptides, taken after COVID-19 vaccination. The chain links TRBV12-3 or TRBV12-4 to TRBJ1-2; D is ambiguous. The clonotype was recovered from a human donor who had a prior SARS-CoV-2 infection. DNA of the CDR3: TGTGCCAGCAGCCGACCAGCTAACTATGGCTACACCTTC. Encoded protein: CASSRPANYGYTF.